One sample yielded the 13 T cell receptor beta chains listed below, sequenced in a study of tumor-infiltrating lymphocytes in primary liver carcinoma. The authors made TCR beta cDNA from about 500 ng total RNA with a constant-region primer. For TCR beta, libraries were produced by three nested multiplex PCR rounds using slightly modified ARM-PCR. Primers for the first two PCR rounds were TRBV1-TRBV30 forward primers and a C-beta reverse primer (about 9 cycles per round). In TCRdb, the multiplex PCR reads were re-called with MiXCR into one record per CDR3 protein. The repertoire holds 95,000 to 150,000 distinct CDR3 sequences, with under 65% as singletons. From unsorted bulk tissue weighing roughly 17-34 mg, DNA and RNA were co-extracted. The sequenced sample was liver tumor tissue from sampling region 3. Subset: tumor region T3, left-lateral pole. The receptors stem from a woman aged 60-75 years with primary liver carcinoma and hepatitis B virus infection.

Remarks on this clonotype: A much larger clone is a single base away; this may be a read error. The chain joins TRBV30 to TRBJ1-5; D gene ambiguous. The germline V and J ends were trimmed by 4 bases and 3 bases, with 13 bases remaining between them. Germline V lookup: CDR1 GTSNPN, CDR2 SVGIG (reference sequence). This CDR3 is 14 amino acids long. CDR3 coding DNA: TGTGCCTGGACCCCCAGCCATGTCAATCAGCCCCAGCATTTT. It encodes CAWTPSHVNQPQHF.

There are many counts of this clonotype. J is TRBJ2-2 and V is TRBV6-6, with D tentatively TRBD2 (5 bases). This CDR3 is built from 13 residues. Germline assignment: CDR1 MNHNY and CDR2 SVGAGI (reference sequence). In DNA form, the CDR3 reads TGTGCAGCCCGGGGTTCCAACACCGGGGAGCTGTTTTTT. It is translated as CAARGSNTGELFF.

This clonotype was counted many times. The rearrangement uses TRBV5-1 and TRBJ2-3, with a possible D match to TRBD1 (5 bases). The germline V gene has CDR1 SGHRS and CDR2 YFSETQ. The CDR3 is made up of 16 amino acids. V lost 4 bases and J 0 bases, leaving 15 bases between the germline ends. CDR3 in amino acids: CASSPRTNPSTDTQYF. In DNA, the CDR3 is TGCGCCAGCAGCCCCCGGACAAACCCCAGCACAGATACGCAGTATTTT.

To note about this clonotype: Possible read error: a much larger clone is one base away. V usage is TRBV14 and J usage is TRBJ2-1; D is possibly TRBD2 (6 bases). This CDR3 is built from 15 residues. CDR1 SGHDN and CDR2 FVKESK come from the germline V gene. Here the CDR3 reads CAGSQGLALVSGQFF. As DNA, the CDR3 is TGTGCCGGCAGCCAAGGTCTAGCGTTAGTTTCTGGGCAGTTCTTC.

Notes on this clonotype: This may come from a read error, since a much larger clone is one base off. The CDR3: CTSSFPNTYEQYF. The DNA of the CDR3 is TGTACCAGCAGCTTCCCCAATACCTACGAGCAGTACTTC. The J gene is TRBJ2-7, the V gene TRBV7-9; D is ambiguous. CDR1 and CDR2 from the germline V gene are SEHNR and FQNEAQ (reference sequence). There are 13 residues in the CDR3.

Here the CDR3 reads CATSDLPGQEYNEQFF. CDR3 coding DNA: TGTGCCACCAGTGATTTACCTGGACAGGAGTACAATGAGCAGTTCTTC. The chain is built from TRBV24-1 and TRBJ2-1; 7 bases match TRBD1. Germline trimming cut 1 base from V and 4 bases from J; bases unmatched to any gene: 6. The CDR3 loop spans 16 amino acids. Germline CDR1 KGHDR, CDR2 SFDVKD.

This clonotype was detected only a few times. A much bigger clone sits one base away, suggesting this may be a read error. The chain recombines TRBV5-5 with TRBJ2-5; either TRBD1 or TRBD2 may supply D (5 bases each). Germline CDR1 is SGHKS and CDR2 is YYEKEE (reference sequence). The CDR3 is 15 amino acids. Trimming took 3 bases from V and 4 from J, leaving 16 bases between them. The CDR3 DNA reads TGTGCCAGCAGCTCCGGGGCCGGGAATGGAGAGACCCAGTACTTC. The encoded protein is CASSSGAGNGETQYF.

Note on this clonotype: One end of the junction does not line up with germline, which may come from a read error. The chain links TRBV6-5 to TRBJ2-1; 11 positions agree with TRBD2. The CDR3 has 14 amino acids. Looked up from germline, CDR1 is MNHEY and CDR2 is SVGAGI. CDR3 in DNA: TGTGCCACCACCAAACTAGCGGGAGTAAATGAGCAGTTGTTC. This gives the protein CATTKLAGVNEQLF.

This rearrangement joins TRBV10-2 to TRBJ2-2; 8 bases align to TRBD2. Germline CDR1 WSHSY, CDR2 SAAADI. Losses at the gene ends were 8 bases for V and 1 base for J; bases not matched to a gene: 15. The CDR3 contains 18 residues. CDR3 residues: CASEGWERENENTGELFF. The CDR3 nucleotides read TGCGCCAGCGAGGGCTGGGAGCGGGAGAATGAGAACACCGGGGAGCTGTTTTTT.

The rearrangement joins TRBV11-2 to TRBJ2-7; D gene uncertain. The CDR3 is 12 residues long. The ends were cut back, 5 bases at V and 7 bases at J, with 12 bases in the middle. Germline V lookup: CDR1 SGHAT, CDR2 FQNNGV. The CDR3 reads CASSRAWEEQYF. The CDR3 bases are TGTGCCAGCAGCCGTGCATGGGAAGAGCAGTACTTC.

The chain recombines TRBV6-6 with TRBJ1-1, with no clear D. The CDR3 spans 13 residues. The V gene lost 2 bases and the J gene lost 13 bases, with 17 bases spanning the gap. Germline-derived CDR1 and CDR2 are MNHNY and SVGAGI (reference sequence). CDR3 sequence (DNA): TGTGCCAGCAGTTACGGCCAGAACACTAAAGTTTTCTTT. This translates into CASSYGQNTKVFF.

A word on this clonotype: This may arise from a read error, as a much more abundant clone is one base away. The V call is TRBV6-5, the J call TRBJ2-2; D possibly corresponds to TRBD2 (6 bases). From germline, CDR1 is MNHEY and CDR2 SVGAGI. Trimming removed 10 bases at V and 1 base at J, with 19 bases between. This CDR3 comprises 16 residues. CDR3 residues: CATRPGLQKNTGELFF. In nucleotides, the CDR3 is TGTGCCACCCGACCGGGACTCCAAAAGAACACCGGGGAGCTGTTTTTT.

This clonotype was seen many times. The genes are TRBV5-6 and TRBJ1-3; the D is unclear. Trimming stripped 0 bases from V and 3 bases from J, with 10 bases between. CDR3 length: 15 residues. Looked up from germline, CDR1 is SGHDT and CDR2 is YYEEEE. The CDR3 bases are TGTGCCAGCAGCTTGGCGAGGATAGGTGGAAACACCATATATTTT. Residues: CASSLARIGGNTIYF.